This T cell receptor beta chain derives from a study of long-term antiretroviral therapy in people with HIV. Overall study context: The earliest samples came about a decade before the 2015 immediate-ART recommendation.

The germline V gene encodes CDR1 SGHTS and CDR2 YDEGEE. The CDR3 has 13 residues. Trimming left V 2 bases short and J 3 bases short, with 6 bases between. Every donor had one or more pre-ART and two or more post-ART PBMC samples. Specimens retained roughly 1-11 million cryopreserved PBMC preceding DNA extraction. Study-wide results and caveats: An increase in diversity followed ART, yet levels stayed below transplant donor controls.

The assay, immunoSEQ v3.0, was run at survey level. Libraries were prepared by immunoSEQ multiplex PCR; TCRdb keeps only in-frame clonotypes and omits some of them. In the table there are more than 25,000 clones, roughly 80% of which are singletons. The table lists this clone with a few counts. The antigen remains unidentified. This receptor was obtained from a man in his forties with HIV. The sample was unsorted PBMCs, taken 3 years after starting antiretroviral therapy. This sequence joins TRBV5-8 and TRBJ1-5; unclear D gene. The CDR3 coding sequence is TGTGCCAGCAGCTTTGGACCCAATCAGCCCCAGCATTTT. Protein: CASSFGPNQPQHF.